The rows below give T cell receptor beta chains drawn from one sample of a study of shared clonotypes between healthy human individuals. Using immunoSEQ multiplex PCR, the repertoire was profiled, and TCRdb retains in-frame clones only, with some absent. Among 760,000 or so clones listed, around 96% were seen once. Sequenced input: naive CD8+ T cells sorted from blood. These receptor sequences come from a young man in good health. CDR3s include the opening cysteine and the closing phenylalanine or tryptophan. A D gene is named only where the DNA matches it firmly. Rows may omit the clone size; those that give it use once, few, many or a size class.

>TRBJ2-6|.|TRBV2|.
TGTGCCAGCGCAATACCGGGGGAAGTGTCTGGGGCCAACGTCCTGACTTTC
CASAIPGEVSGANVLTF
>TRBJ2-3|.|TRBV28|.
TGTGCCAGCAGCTACCTCTCCAGAAGCACAGATACGCAGTATTTT
CASSYLSRSTDTQYF
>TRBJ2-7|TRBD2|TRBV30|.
TGTGCCTGGAGTGAAGCTAGCGGGAGTAGCGAGCAGTACTTC
CAWSEASGSSEQYF
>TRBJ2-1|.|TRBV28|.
TGTGCCAGCAGTCTAACTTATATCCATGAGCAGTTCTTC
CASSLTYIHEQFF
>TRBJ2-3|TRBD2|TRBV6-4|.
TGTGCCAGCAGTGACCGTAGCGGGAGGGGCACAGATACGCAGTATTTT
CASSDRSGRGTDTQYF
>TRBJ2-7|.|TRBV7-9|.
TGTGCCAGCTATGGACGCGGCCCGAGCTCCTACGAGCAGTACTTC
CASYGRGPSSYEQYF
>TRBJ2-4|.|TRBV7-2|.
TGTGCCAGCAGCTTAGGCAGAGTAGCCAAAAACATTCAGTACTTC
CASSLGRVAKNIQYF
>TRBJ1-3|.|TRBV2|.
TGTGCCAGCAGTGAGACGTCTGGAAACACCATATATTTT
CASSETSGNTIYF
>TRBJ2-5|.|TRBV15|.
TGTGCCACCAGCGCTCCGGGGGCTCCCCAGTACTTC
CATSAPGAPQYF
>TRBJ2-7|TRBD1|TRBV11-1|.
TGTGCCAGCAGCGGTTCAGGGGACAGCCCGTACTTC
CASSGSGDSPYF
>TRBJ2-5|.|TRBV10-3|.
TGTGCCATCAGTGAGTCAATGGGCAGCATAGAGGTGGAGACCCAGTACTTC
CAISESMGSIEVETQYF
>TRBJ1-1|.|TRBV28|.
TGTGCCAGCAGTCGCAGGGGAAGCACTGAAGCTTTCTTT
CASSRRGSTEAFF
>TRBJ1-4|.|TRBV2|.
TGTGCCAGCAGAGATACAGGTTTCGCTAATGAAAAACTGTTTTTT
CASRDTGFANEKLFF
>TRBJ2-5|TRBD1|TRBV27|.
TGTGCCAGCAGTTCCCTTCGACCGGGACAGGGCGTTTCCCAGTACTTC
CASSSLRPGQGVSQYF
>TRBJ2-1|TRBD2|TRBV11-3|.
TGTGCCAGCAGCTTAGATGGTTTGGGGACTAGCGGGAGTGGTGAGCAGTTCTTC
CASSLDGLGTSGSGEQFF
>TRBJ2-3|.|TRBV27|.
TGTGCCAGCAGCCGTGGGGCTCCCGGGGGACTAGATACGCAGTATTTT
CASSRGAPGGLDTQYF
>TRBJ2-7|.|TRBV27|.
TGTGCCAGCAGTTTGCCAGGGACCCTCGAGCAGTACTTC
CASSLPGTLEQYF
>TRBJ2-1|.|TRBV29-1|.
TGCAGCGTTGAAGGGAGGAACTACAATGAGCAGTTCTTC
CSVEGRNYNEQFF
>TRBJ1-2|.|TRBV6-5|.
TGTGCCAGCAGTAGCAGACTTAACTATGGCTACACCTTC
CASSSRLNYGYTF
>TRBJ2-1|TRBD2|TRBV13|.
TGTGCCAGCAGTCCCAGCGGGAGCTCCTACAATGAGCAGTTCTTC
CASSPSGSSYNEQFF
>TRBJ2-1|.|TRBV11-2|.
TGTGCCAGCAGCCTAATAGCTAGGAGCTCCTACAATGAGCAGTTCTTC
CASSLIARSSYNEQFF
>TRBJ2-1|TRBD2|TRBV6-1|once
TGTGCCAGCAGTCCCCTAGCGGGAGTGGATGAGCAGTTCTTC
CASSPLAGVDEQFF
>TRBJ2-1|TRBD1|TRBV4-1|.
TGCGCCAGCTCCGGGACAGGGGGCATACAGCCCTACAATGAGCAGTTCTTC
CASSGTGGIQPYNEQFF
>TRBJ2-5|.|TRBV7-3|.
TGTGCCAGCAGCTTAACAGCCGGAGAGACCCAGTACTTC
CASSLTAGETQYF
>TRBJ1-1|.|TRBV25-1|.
TGTGCCAGCAGTGGACACATGAACACTGAAGCTTTCTTT
CASSGHMNTEAFF
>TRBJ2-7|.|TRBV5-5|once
TGTGCCAGCAGCTCACTAACCGGGACTGACTTTTACGAGCAGTACTTC
CASSSLTGTDFYEQYF
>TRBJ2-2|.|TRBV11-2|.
TGTGCCAGCAGCTTTCTTAACACCGGGGAGCTGTTTTTT
CASSFLNTGELFF
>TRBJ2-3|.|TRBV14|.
TGTGCCAGCAGCCAAGATGCGGGGTCCGGGGATACGCAGTATTTT
CASSQDAGSGDTQYF
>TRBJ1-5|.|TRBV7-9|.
TGTGCCAGCAGCTTAGCGGCGGGGAATCAGCCCCAGCATTTT
CASSLAAGNQPQHF
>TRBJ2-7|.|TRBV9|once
TGTGCCAGCAGCCTTTCCCCCGGGGAGCGATACGAGCAGTACTTC
CASSLSPGERYEQYF
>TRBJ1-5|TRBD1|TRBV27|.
TGTGCCAGCAGCGCAGGGGGATATCAGCCCCAGCATTTT
CASSAGGYQPQHF
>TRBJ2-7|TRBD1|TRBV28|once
TGTGCCAGCAGTTTCCTTTCGACAGGGGTTGACGAGCAGTACTTC
CASSFLSTGVDEQYF
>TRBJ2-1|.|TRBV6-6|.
TGTGCCAGCAGATCCAACAACAATGAGGAGCAGTTCTTC
CASRSNNNEEQFF
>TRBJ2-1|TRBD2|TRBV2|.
TGTGCCAGCAGTACGACTAGCGCCCATCATGAGCAGTTCTTC
CASSTTSAHHEQFF
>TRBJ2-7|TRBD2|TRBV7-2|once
TGTGCCAGCAGCCTAACGTTAGCGGGAGGACCCACCTACGAGCAGTACTTC
CASSLTLAGGPTYEQYF
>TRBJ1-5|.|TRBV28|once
TGTGCCAGCCGACCTGGAGGGGTTAAGGGCAATCAGCCCCAGCATTTT
CASRPGGVKGNQPQHF
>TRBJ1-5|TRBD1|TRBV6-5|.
TGTGCCAGCAGCCGACAGGGCATCAATCAGCCCCAGCATTTT
CASSRQGINQPQHF
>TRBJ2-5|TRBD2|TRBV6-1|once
TGTGCCAGCAGTGAGGGGCCTAGACTAGCGGGAGGGATGCAGACCCAGTACTTC
CASSEGPRLAGGMQTQYF
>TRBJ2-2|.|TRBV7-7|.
TGTGCCAGCAGCGAGAACACCGGGGAGCTGTTTTTT
CASSENTGELFF
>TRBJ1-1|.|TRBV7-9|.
TGTGCCAGCAGCTTATCAGGAGAAGCTTTCTTT
CASSLSGEAFF
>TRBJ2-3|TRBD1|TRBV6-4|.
TGTGCCAGCAGTTCTTGGACAGGGGGGAACACAGATACGCAGTATTTT
CASSSWTGGNTDTQYF
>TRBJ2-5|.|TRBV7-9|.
TGTGCCAGCAGCCCCCCAGCCAGCCAAGAGACCCAGTACTTC
CASSPPASQETQYF
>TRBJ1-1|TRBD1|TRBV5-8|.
TGTGCCAGCAGCCAACAGGGGACGACTGAAGCTTTCTTT
CASSQQGTTEAFF
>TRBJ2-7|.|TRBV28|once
TGTGCCAGCAGTTTCCCGACCGAGAGCTCCTACGAGCAGTACTTC
CASSFPTESSYEQYF
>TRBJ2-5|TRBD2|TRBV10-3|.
TGTGCCATCAGTGAGTCGACTAGCGGAGAGACCCAGTACTTC
CAISESTSGETQYF
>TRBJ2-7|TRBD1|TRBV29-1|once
TGCAGCGTTGGTGGACAGGGGGGATACGAGCAGTACTTC
CSVGGQGGYEQYF
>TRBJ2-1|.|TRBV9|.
TGTGCCAGCAGCGTAGGAGGTGGAAGTTACAATGAGCAGTTCTTC
CASSVGGGSYNEQFF